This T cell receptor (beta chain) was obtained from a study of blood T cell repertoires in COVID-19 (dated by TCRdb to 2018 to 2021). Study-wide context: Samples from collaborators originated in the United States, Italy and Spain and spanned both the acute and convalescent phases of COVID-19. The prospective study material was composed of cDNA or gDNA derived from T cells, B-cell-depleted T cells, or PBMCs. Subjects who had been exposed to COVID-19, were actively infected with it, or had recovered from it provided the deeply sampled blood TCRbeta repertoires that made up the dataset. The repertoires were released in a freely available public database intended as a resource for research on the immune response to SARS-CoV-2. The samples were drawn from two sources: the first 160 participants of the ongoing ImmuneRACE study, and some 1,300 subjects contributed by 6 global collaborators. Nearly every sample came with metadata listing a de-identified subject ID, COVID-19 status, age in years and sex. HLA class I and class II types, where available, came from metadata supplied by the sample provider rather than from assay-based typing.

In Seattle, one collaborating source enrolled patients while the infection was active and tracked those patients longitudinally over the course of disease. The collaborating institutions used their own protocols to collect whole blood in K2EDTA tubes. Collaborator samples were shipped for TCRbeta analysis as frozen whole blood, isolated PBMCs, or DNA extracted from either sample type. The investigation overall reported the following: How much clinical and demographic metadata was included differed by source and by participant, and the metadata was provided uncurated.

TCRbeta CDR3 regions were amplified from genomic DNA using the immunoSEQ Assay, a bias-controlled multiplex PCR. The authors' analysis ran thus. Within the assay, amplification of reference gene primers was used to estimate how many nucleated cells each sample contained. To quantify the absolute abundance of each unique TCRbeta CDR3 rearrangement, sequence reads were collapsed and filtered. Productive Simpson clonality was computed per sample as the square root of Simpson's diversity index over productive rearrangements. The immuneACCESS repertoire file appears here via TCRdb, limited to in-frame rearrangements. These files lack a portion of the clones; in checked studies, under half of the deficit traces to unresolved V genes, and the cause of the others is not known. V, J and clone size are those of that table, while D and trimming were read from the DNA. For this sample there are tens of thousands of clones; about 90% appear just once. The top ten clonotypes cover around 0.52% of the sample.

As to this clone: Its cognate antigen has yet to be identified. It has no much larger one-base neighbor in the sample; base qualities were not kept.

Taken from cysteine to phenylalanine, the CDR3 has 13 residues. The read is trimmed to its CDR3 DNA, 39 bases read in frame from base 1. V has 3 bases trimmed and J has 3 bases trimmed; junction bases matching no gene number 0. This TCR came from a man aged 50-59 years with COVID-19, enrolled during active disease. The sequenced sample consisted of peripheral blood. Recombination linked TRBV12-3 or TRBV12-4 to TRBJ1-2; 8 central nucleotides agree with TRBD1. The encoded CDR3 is CASSLGQDYGYTF. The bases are TGTGCCAGCAGTTTGGGACAGGACTATGGCTACACCTTC.